This T cell receptor beta chain was documented in a study of T cell responses to AZD1222 COVID-19 vaccine. For the study at large: Pooling covered second doses at about 4 or about 12 weeks.

Sequenced by immunoSEQ multiplex PCR; TCRdb stores in-frame clones only, minus some. Altogether around 77,000 clones are present, around 90% being singletons, with the ten largest covering about 25%. Worth noting for this clone: The target antigen is unknown.

V shed 5 bases, J shed 5 bases, and the junction held 7 bases outside the gene matches. The germline gives CDR1 KGHSH, CDR2 LQKENI. The CDR3 loop spans 16 amino acids. Overall study findings and caveats: Nearly half of spike-specific TCRs reportedly target unmutated variant regions. Most donors were white British and more were female, and clonal diversity was possibly underestimated. Repertoire samples came only from after the peak T cell response.

The genes are TRBV18 and TRBJ1-6, with 9 bases identical to TRBD1. The source is an adult in good health. The sequenced sample was peripheral blood, obtained on day 0 of AZD1222 vaccination. Here the CDR3 DNA reads TGTGCCAGCTCATCAGTCGGACAGGGGAATAATTCACCCCTCCACTTT. Translation: CASSSVGQGNNSPLHF.